These T cell receptor beta chains were read from a single sample in a study of response to subunit inactivated influenza vaccine. TCRdb re-called the RT-PCR reads with MiXCR, one entry per CDR3 protein. Among roughly 790,000 distinct CDR3 sequences, around 20% were seen once, and the ten largest hold about 10%. The specimen comprised PBMCs from blood, sampled roughly 5 days after vaccination. The receptors were gathered from a man in his fifties who received an inactivated influenza vaccine. Both conserved end residues are trimmed from each CDR3. Clone sizes are given selectively: once, few, many, or a class where the clone is expanded.

clone size,V gene,CDR3 protein
-,TRBV12-3/TRBV12-4,ASSLIGGQHNEQS
few,TRBV4-2,ASSQGGATNEKLF
few,TRBV10-3,AISDTSGGDIQY
few,TRBV28,ASSPPYLRETQY
-,TRBV7-8,ASSEGLAGAGYEQY
-,TRBV11-2,ASSLIPGGTSTDTQY
-,TRBV7-9,ASSLDFTGELF
few,TRBV6-4,ASRRPGQGVGNEQF
few,TRBV12-3/TRBV12-4,ASRGLAGGYNEQF
-,TRBV7-3,ASSLKSNRDLQDEQF
-,TRBV29-1,SVVRGGQETQY
many,TRBV10-3,AISEETSGVNEQF
-,TRBV7-2,ASSHLDSNAGDNEQF
-,TRBV12-3/TRBV12-4,ASSPELREKLF
few,TRBV20-1,SASRQGKDYT
-,TRBV20-1,SATSGGPNEQY
-,TRBV7-6,ASSTYRGRSTDTQY
-,TRBV20-1,SASVTGGDSGRATDTQY
once,TRBV5-1,ASSLFGRSGTGELF
few,TRBV27,ASSFDAGGGTYNEQF
few,TRBV27,ASTPGGPLHNEQF
-,TRBV5-4,ASSLSPGANSPLH
-,TRBV20-1,SAKPDSALWGNEQF
many,TRBV20-1,SASGQGGLAGPYIYNEQF
few,TRBV4-2,ASTQVRGFGGTDTQY
few,TRBV7-2,ASSLAGGGGGQPQH
-,TRBV6-5,ASSYQRGLALVYNEQF
-,TRBV20-1,SAPDTSATPYNSPLH